The 15 T cell receptor beta chains reported below all come from one sample, sequenced in a study of T-cell reconstitution after alpha-beta-depleted transplantation in children. Preparation of the TCRbeta library involved a method that used unique molecular identifiers. In TCRdb, the PCR reads were re-called with MiXCR into one record per CDR3 protein. Of 700,000 to 950,000 distinct CDR3 sequences in the sample, about 15% were seen once. Here the sequenced sample was PBMCs, mostly from graft donor cells, taken 360 days after TCRalphabeta/CD19-depleted stem cell transplant. The receptors originated from a male patient aged 5 to 17 who had a stem cell transplant for acute lymphoblastic leukemia, so the T cells may come from the graft donor.

There are many counts of this clonotype. V gene TRBV5-1 combines with J gene TRBJ2-7; D perhaps matches TRBD1 (5 bases). This CDR3 comprises 13 residues. Between the trimmed V and J ends, which lost 4 bases and 1 base, there was a span of 9 bases. The germline CDR1 and CDR2 sequences are SGHRS and YFSETQ. The CDR3 region has the DNA TGCGCCAGCAGCCGACAGAATTCCTACGAGCAGTACTTC. Encoded protein: CASSRQNSYEQYF. The variable domain in full, with the rest retrieved from reference TRBV5-1 and TRBJ2-7, is KAGVTQTPRYLIKTRGQQVTLSCSPISGHRSVSWYQQTPGQGLQFLFEYFSETQRNKGNFPGRFSGRQFSNSRSEMNVSTLELGDSALYLCASSRQNSYEQYFGPGTRLTVT.

The chain links TRBV7-3 to TRBJ1-2, with D perhaps TRBD1 (5 bases). V shed 0 bases and J shed 4 bases, with 9 bases lying between them. The CDR3 runs 14 residues. Germline CDR1 is SGHTA and CDR2 is FQGTGA. This CDR3 is CASSLTAGSYGYTF. The CDR3 DNA reads TGTGCCAGCAGCTTAACGGCAGGGAGCTATGGCTACACCTTC.

The chain links TRBV12-3 or TRBV12-4 to TRBJ2-7, with D unclear. The CDR3 consists of 16 residues. Deletions cut 0 bases from V and 5 bases from J, with 17 bases between. CDR3 residues: CASSLAPSFMANEQYF. CDR3 sequence (DNA): TGTGCCAGCAGTTTAGCGCCCTCCTTTATGGCCAACGAGCAGTACTTC.

This clonotype came up a few times. The J gene is TRBJ2-1, the V gene TRBV9; 13 nucleotides align to TRBD2. Germline V gives CDR1 SGDLS, CDR2 YYNGEE. J lost 3 bases, V lost 4 bases, and 7 bases had no gene match. The CDR3 runs 17 residues. The CDR3 region is CASSRGLAGVYYNEQFF. As DNA, the CDR3 is TGTGCCAGCAGCCGAGGACTAGCGGGAGTTTACTACAATGAGCAGTTCTTC. Together with reference TRBV9 and TRBJ2-1, the CDR3 gives the full variable domain: DSGVTQTPKHLITATGQRVTLRCSPRSGDLSVYWYQQSLDQGLQFLIQYYNGEERAKGNILERFSAQQFPDLHSELNLSSLELGDSALYFCASSRGLAGVYYNEQFFGPGTRLTVL.

The chain combines TRBV12-3 or TRBV12-4 with TRBJ1-4; 10 bases line up with TRBD1. This CDR3 is 15 amino acids long. V dropped 6 bases and J dropped 7; count of bases not matched to a gene: 8. The CDR3 loop reads CASRASGQGIEKLFF. Written as DNA, the CDR3 is TGTGCCAGCAGAGCCTCGGGACAGGGGATTGAAAAACTGTTTTTT.

The J gene is TRBJ2-2, the V gene TRBV5-6; D is undetermined. The CDR3 loop spans 14 amino acids. Germline-derived CDR1 and CDR2 are SGHDT and YYEEEE. Trimming cost V 1 base and J 7 bases, with 11 bases left between them. The chain's CDR3 is CASSLSYTGGELFF. The CDR3 DNA reads TGTGCCAGCAGCTTGTCGTATACGGGCGGGGAGCTGTTTTTT. Full variable domain (missing parts from reference TRBV5-6 and TRBJ2-2): DAGVTQSPTHLIKTRGQQVTLRCSPKSGHDTVSWYQQALGQGPQFIFQYYEEEERQRGNFPDRFSGHQFPNYSSELNVNALLLGDSALYLCASSLSYTGGELFFGEGSRLTVL.

The chain is built from TRBV6-2 or TRBV6-3 and TRBJ2-3; 9 nucleotides line up with TRBD2. Germline V gives CDR1 MNHEY, CDR2 SVGEGT. Losses at the gene ends were 6 bases for V and 0 bases for J; bases not matched to a gene: 7. CDR3 length equals 16 residues. In DNA, the CDR3 is TGTGCCAGCAGAATAGCGGGAGTATCTAGCACAGATACGCAGTATTTT. This translates into CASRIAGVSSTDTQYF.

The V gene is TRBV20-1, the J gene TRBJ2-2; D is unresolved. V lost 4 bases, J lost 0 bases, and 9 bases lay in between. The CDR3 covers 14 residues. Germline V lookup: CDR1 DFQATT, CDR2 SNEGSKA (reference sequence). The CDR3 nucleotides are TGCAGTGCTATATTCGGAACGAACACCGGGGAGCTGTTTTTT. Its protein product is CSAIFGTNTGELFF.

The gene calls are TRBV5-1 and TRBJ2-3; the match to TRBD2 covers 7 bases. Germline assignment: CDR1 SGHRS and CDR2 YFSETQ. The CDR3 length is 19 residues. J lost 1 base, V lost 3 bases, and 17 bases had no gene match. In nucleotides, the CDR3 is TGCGCCAGCAGCTCGACCTACTTGGGCTGGGACTACCGCACAGATACGCAGTATTTT. Its translation is CASSSTYLGWDYRTDTQYF.

The V gene is TRBV4-2, the J gene TRBJ2-4; D possibly corresponds to TRBD1 (6 bases). Looked up from germline, CDR1 is LGHNA and CDR2 is YNFKEQ. This CDR3 spans 17 amino acids. V lost 3 bases to trimming and J lost 0 bases, with 15 bases between them. The CDR3 loop is CASSHRRDTLAKNIQYF. The CDR3 region has the DNA TGTGCCAGCAGCCACCGACGGGACACCCTAGCCAAAAACATTCAGTACTTC.

This clonotype was observed a few times. The CDR3 here is CASSLTRSEQYF. DNA of the CDR3: TGTGCCAGCAGCCTGACTAGGTCCGAGCAGTACTTC. V is TRBV7-9 and J is TRBJ2-7; possibly TRBD2 for D (6 bases). V dropped 5 bases and J dropped 6 bases, with 11 bases sitting between them. The V gene's germline CDR1 is SEHNR and CDR2 FQNEAQ (reference sequence). This CDR3 is 12 amino acids long.

This clonotype occurred a few times. CDR3 coding DNA: TGTGCCAGCACCACCGACACATATGGCTACACCTTC. Amino acids: CASTTDTYGYTF. The V gene is TRBV12-3 or TRBV12-4, the J gene TRBJ1-2; D unclear. Trimming shortened V by 7 bases and J by 5 bases, and 11 bases separated the two germline ends. The CDR3 runs to 12 residues.

The chain couples TRBV5-6 to TRBJ2-1, with D tentatively TRBD2 (5 bases). V gave up 4 bases and J gave up 0 bases, with 11 bases separating them. The CDR3 length is 15 residues. CDR1 and CDR2 from the germline V gene are SGHDT and YYEEEE. CDR3 loop: CASSQDSHSYNEQFF. The CDR3 DNA follows: TGTGCCAGCAGCCAGGACTCTCACTCCTACAATGAGCAGTTCTTC.

This clonotype has just one count. The V gene is TRBV7-8, the J gene TRBJ2-4; 9 nucleotides line up with TRBD1. V shed 4 bases and J 7 bases; nucleotides not matched to a gene: 17. This CDR3 comprises 18 residues. The germline gives CDR1 SGHVS, CDR2 FQNEAQ. The CDR3 reads CASSSGQGLDPPYNIQYF. DNA of the CDR3: TGTGCCAGCAGCTCCGGACAGGGGTTGGACCCTCCCTACAACATTCAGTACTTC.

This clonotype has a count of ten or more. V and J are TRBV12-3 or TRBV12-4 and TRBJ2-3; 8 positions match TRBD2. The J segment lost 4 bases and the V segment lost 4 bases, leaving 4 bases of the junction unmatched. The CDR3 is 14 amino acids. CDR3 sequence (DNA): TGTGCCAGCAGTTCCAGGACTAGCCCAGATACGCAGTATTTT. Translated, it gives CASSSRTSPDTQYF.